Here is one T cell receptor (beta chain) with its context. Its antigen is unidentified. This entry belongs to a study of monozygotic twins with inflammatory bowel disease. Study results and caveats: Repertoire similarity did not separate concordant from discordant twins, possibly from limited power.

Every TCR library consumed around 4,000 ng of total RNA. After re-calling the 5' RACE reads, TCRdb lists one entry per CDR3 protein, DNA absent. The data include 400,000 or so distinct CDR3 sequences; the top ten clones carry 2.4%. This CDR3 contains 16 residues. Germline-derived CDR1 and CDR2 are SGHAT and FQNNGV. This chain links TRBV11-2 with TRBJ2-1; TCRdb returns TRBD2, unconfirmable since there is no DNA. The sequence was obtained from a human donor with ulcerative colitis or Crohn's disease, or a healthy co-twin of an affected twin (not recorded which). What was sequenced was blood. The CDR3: CASSSSRTSGYNEQFF.